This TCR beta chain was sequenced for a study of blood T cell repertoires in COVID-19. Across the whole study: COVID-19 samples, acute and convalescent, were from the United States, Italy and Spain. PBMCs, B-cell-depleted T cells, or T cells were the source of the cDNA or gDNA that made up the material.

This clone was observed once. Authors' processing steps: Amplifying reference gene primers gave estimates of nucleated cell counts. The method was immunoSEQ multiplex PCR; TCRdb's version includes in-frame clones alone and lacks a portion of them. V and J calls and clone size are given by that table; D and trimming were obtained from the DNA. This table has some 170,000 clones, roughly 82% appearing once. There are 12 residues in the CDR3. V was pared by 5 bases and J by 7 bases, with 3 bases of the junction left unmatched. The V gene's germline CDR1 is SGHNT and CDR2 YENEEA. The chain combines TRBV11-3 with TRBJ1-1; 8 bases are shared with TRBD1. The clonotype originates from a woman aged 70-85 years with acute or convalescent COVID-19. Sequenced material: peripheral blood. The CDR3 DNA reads TGTGCCAGCAGCCCAGGGACAGGTGAAGCTTTCTTT. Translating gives CASSPGTGEAFF.